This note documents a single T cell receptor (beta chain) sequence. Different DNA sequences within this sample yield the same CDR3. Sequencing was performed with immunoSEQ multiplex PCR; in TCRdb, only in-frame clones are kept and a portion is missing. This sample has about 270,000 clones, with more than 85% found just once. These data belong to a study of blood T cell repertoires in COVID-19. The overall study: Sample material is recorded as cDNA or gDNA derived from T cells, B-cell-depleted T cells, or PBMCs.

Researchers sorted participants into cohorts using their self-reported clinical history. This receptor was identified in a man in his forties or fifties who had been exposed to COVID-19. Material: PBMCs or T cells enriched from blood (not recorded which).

The CDR3 nucleotides read TGTGCCAGTAGTATATCCGGGTATCAGCCCCAGCATTTT. Its translation: CASSISGYQPQHF. The chain employs TRBV19 and TRBJ1-5; D remains unclear. Germline V gives CDR1 LNHDA, CDR2 SQIVND (reference sequence). There are 13 residues in the CDR3. With 2 bases removed from V and 5 bases from J, the gap between germline ends came to 7 bases.